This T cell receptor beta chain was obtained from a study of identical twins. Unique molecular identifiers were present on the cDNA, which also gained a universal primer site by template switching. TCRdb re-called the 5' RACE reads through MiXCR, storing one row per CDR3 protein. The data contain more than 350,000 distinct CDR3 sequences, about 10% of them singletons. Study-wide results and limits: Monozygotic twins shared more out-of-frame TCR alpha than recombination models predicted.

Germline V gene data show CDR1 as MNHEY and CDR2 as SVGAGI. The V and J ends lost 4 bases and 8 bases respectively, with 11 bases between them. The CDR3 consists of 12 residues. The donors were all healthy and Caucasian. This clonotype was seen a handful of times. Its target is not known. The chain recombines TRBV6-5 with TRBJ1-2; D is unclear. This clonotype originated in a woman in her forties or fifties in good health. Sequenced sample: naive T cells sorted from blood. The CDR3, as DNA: TGTGCCAGCAGTTCACGAGGGCAGGGCTACACCTTC. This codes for CASSSRGQGYTF.